This TCR beta chain was sequenced during a study of shared clonotypes between healthy human individuals. Donors were Caucasian adults residing in Nashville, Tennessee, USA. Germline CDR1 and CDR2: LNHNV and YYDKDF (reference sequence). The length of the CDR3 is 14 residues. V was cut by 2 bases and J by 6 bases, with 14 bases left in between. A word on this clone: As yet, its antigen is unknown.

The authors distributed each subset's genomic DNA evenly over several immunoSEQ plates. Approximately 29,000 T cell genomes, or about 300 ng DNA, went into replicate PCRs of unsorted PBMC. Data came from immunoSEQ multiplex PCR; TCRdb stores just in-frame clones and leaves some out. The sample carries about 490,000 clones, around four fifths recorded once. General study results and limits: Clonotype sharing across donors was expected to vary with sequencing depth.

The rearrangement links TRBV15 to TRBJ2-7; D remains ambiguous. Specimen: PBMCs. The TCR was taken from a middle-aged woman in good health. Some clones in this sample may be carry-over from other donors' samples. This CDR3 reads CATSRPPPLSEQYF. DNA of the CDR3: TGTGCCACCAGCAGACCGCCCCCTCTTTCCGAGCAGTACTTC.